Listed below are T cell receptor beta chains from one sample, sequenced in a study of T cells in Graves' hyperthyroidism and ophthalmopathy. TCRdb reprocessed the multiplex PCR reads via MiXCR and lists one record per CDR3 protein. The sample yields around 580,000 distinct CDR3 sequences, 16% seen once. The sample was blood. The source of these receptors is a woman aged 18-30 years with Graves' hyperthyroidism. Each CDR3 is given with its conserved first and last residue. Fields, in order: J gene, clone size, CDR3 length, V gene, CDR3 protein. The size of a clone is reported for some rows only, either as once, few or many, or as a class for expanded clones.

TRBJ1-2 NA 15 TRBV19 CASSIPGTANYGYTF
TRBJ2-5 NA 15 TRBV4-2 CASSQEAGGVETRYF
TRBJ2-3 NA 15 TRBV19 CASATYASGRDTQYF
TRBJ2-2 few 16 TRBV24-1 CATSAGQGANTGELFF
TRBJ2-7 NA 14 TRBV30 CAWSLGTGLFEQYF
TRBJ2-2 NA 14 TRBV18 CASSPDRAAGELFF
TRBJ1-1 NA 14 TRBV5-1 CASNLDSRNTEAFF
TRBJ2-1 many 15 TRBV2 CASSEVGTSYNEQFF
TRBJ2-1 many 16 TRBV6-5 CASSYRRQVSWNEQFF
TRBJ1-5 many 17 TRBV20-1 CSARGTGEKGSNQPQHF